Sequencing of this TCR beta chain was carried out in a study of CD8 T cells in Susac syndrome. RNA, at about 0.5 to 1 ug, was reverse transcribed with random hexamers. Amplification of TCR beta CDR3 was carried out by immunoSEQ multiplex PCR, which covered 54 Vbeta and 13 Jbeta segments. One entry per CDR3 protein results from TCRdb running MiXCR on the immunoSEQ multiplex PCR reads. Among around 160,000 distinct CDR3 sequences listed, 90% to 95% were seen once. The authors sequenced TCR beta from blood CD8+ and CD4+ T cells. This receptor was identified in a human donor in good health. Material: CD4+ T cells from PBMCs.

CDR3 DNA sequence: TGCGCCAGCACCCCCCTCGGGGCCCATAGCAATCAGCCCCAGCATTTT. This sequence encodes CASTPLGAHSNQPQHF. This chain links TRBV4-3 with TRBJ1-5, with a possible D match to TRBD1 (5 bases). The CDR3 sequence is 16 residues long. Germline V gene lookup returns CDR1 LGHNA and CDR2 YSLEER. The V and J ends lost 7 bases and 0 bases respectively, with 16 bases between them.